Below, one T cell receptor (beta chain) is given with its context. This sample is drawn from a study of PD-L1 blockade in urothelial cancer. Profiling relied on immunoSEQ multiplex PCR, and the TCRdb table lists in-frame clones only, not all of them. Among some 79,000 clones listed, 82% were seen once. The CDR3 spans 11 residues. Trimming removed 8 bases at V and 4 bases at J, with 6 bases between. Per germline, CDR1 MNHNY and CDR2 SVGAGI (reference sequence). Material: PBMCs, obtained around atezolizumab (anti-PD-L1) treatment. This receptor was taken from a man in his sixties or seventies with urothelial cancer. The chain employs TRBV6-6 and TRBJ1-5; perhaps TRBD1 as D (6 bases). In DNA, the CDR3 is TGTGCCAGCCAGGGGAATCAGCCCCAGCATTTT. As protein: CASQGNQPQHF.